These 29 T cell receptor beta chains came from one sample sequenced in a study of cytomegalovirus exposure and HLA in healthy donors. In the PCR, 60 Vbeta and 13 Jbeta primers were used. Only in-frame clones appear in the TCRdb table, and some are missing; sequencing was by immunoSEQ multiplex PCR. The sample holds 110,000 or so clones, less than 80% seen once. Sequences were obtained from PBMCs. These receptors all come from a man in his thirties or forties in good health and CMV-seronegative.

This clone has a single count. The chain has TRBV19 and TRBJ2-1, with 8 bases fitting TRBD1. This CDR3 has 14 amino acids. In germline, CDR1 is LNHDA, CDR2 SQIVND (reference sequence). V was clipped by 2 bases and J by 8 bases; unmatched bases: 5. The CDR3 reads CASSIQGAHDEQFF. The DNA for the CDR3 is TGTGCCAGTAGTATACAGGGGGCCCATGATGAGCAGTTCTTC.

CDR3 nucleotide sequence: TGTGCCAGCAGTGAACGTCGGGGTTACGAGCAGTACTTC. Protein product: CASSERRGYEQYF. This chain connects TRBV2 to TRBJ2-5, with D tentatively TRBD2 (5 bases). The better agreement between TRBJ2-7 and the DNA end casts doubt on the J call. Germline-derived CDR1 and CDR2 are SNHLY and FYNNEI. This CDR3 region has 13 residues.

The sample holds one count of this clone. CDR3 region: CASTKGATNEKLFF. The DNA of the CDR3 is TGTGCCAGCACTAAGGGGGCAACTAATGAAAAACTGTTTTTT. The chain combines TRBV19 with TRBJ1-4, with a tentative D call TRBD1 (6 bases). Germline CDR1 LNHDA, CDR2 SQIVND (reference sequence). The CDR3 is made up of 14 amino acids. V dropped 9 bases and J dropped 0 bases, with 11 bases sitting between them.

The sample holds one count of this clone. For the CDR3, the DNA is TGCGCCAGCAGTGAGATAGGGACAGGGGGCGTTGCCGTTCAGTACTTC. Amino acids: CASSEIGTGGVAVQYF. The chain joins TRBV10-2 to TRBJ2-4; 12 positions agree with TRBD1. Per the germline V gene, CDR1 is WSHSY and CDR2 is SAAADI. The trim removed 2 bases at V and 11 bases at J, leaving 10 bases unmatched. The CDR3 contains 16 residues.

The chain employs TRBV27 and TRBJ2-1; 8 bases are a match to TRBD2. Trimming at V came to 7 bases and at J to 5 bases, leaving 7 bases not matched to a gene. Germline CDR1 is MNHEY and CDR2 is SMNVEV (reference sequence). There are 14 residues in the CDR3. CDR3 sequence reads: CASMGSGRNNEQFF. CDR3 nucleotide sequence: TGTGCCAGCATGGGAAGCGGGAGAAACAATGAGCAGTTCTTC.

The rearrangement uses TRBV25-1 and TRBJ2-2; no firm D call. CDR1 is MGHDK and CDR2 is SYGVNS in the germline V gene. V shed 7 bases and J shed 2 bases, with 5 bases lying between them. CDR3 size: 12 residues. CDR3 residues: CASTLNTGELFF. CDR3 nucleotides: TGTGCCAGCACCCTTAACACCGGGGAGCTGTTTTTT.

There are a few counts of this clone. The chain combines TRBV4-3 with TRBJ1-5; the D is unclear. Trimming stripped 0 bases from V and 1 base from J, with 10 bases between. The CDR3 runs to 16 residues. The germline V gene encodes CDR1 LGHNA and CDR2 YSLEER. The CDR3 DNA is TGCGCCAGCAGCCAAGACAGCGGTGAGAGCAATCAGCCCCAGCATTTT. This encodes CASSQDSGESNQPQHF.

Remarks on this clone: This CDR3 is also generated by other DNA sequences in the sample. The CDR3 sequence: CSGSRGTDSYNEQFF. The DNA of the CDR3 is TGCAGCGGATCCCGGGGGACAGACTCCTACAATGAGCAGTTCTTC. V gene TRBV29-1 combines with J gene TRBJ2-1; D possibly corresponds to TRBD1 (7 bases). Germline V gene lookup returns CDR1 SQVTM and CDR2 ANQGSEA. Trimming took 7 bases from V and 0 from J, leaving 16 bases between them. CDR3 length equals 15 residues.

This clone was seen just once. The rearrangement uses TRBV28 and TRBJ1-5; weak D call: TRBD1 (5 bases). Germline V CDR1 and CDR2: MDHEN, SYDVKM. The CDR3 runs 13 residues. V was shortened by 4 bases and J by 4 bases, with 8 bases between the two germline ends. CDR3 residues: CASSSAGNQPQHF. DNA of the CDR3: TGTGCCAGCAGTTCGGCAGGGAATCAGCCCCAGCATTTT.

The genes are TRBV18 and TRBJ1-2; 7 nucleotides align to TRBD1. Germline lookup yields CDR1 KGHSH and CDR2 LQKENI. V gave up 3 bases and J gave up 0 bases; unmatched junction bases: 4. The length of the CDR3 is 15 residues. The CDR3 bases are TGTGCCAGCTCACCGGGGACAGCAGCTAACTATGGCTACACCTTC. Translated: CASSPGTAANYGYTF.

In this sample, this clone turned up a few times. The chain is built from TRBV6-1 and TRBJ1-4; D may be TRBD1 (6 bases). The CDR3 covers 14 residues. Germline CDR1 MNHNS, CDR2 SASEGT. Trimming shortened V by 7 bases and J by 5 bases, and 14 bases separated the two germline ends. The CDR3 sequence: CASITDRKNEKLFF. The DNA for the CDR3 is TGTGCCAGCATTACCGACAGGAAAAATGAAAAACTGTTTTTT.

V gene TRBV5-6 combines with J gene TRBJ2-7; D may be TRBD1 (6 bases). Germline V gene lookup returns CDR1 SGHDT and CDR2 YYEEEE. The CDR3 consists of 14 residues. Trimming cost V 1 base and J 2 bases, with 10 bases left between them. The CDR3 region is CASSLYQGTYEQYF. The CDR3 DNA reads as TGTGCCAGCAGCTTGTATCAGGGGACCTACGAGCAGTACTTC.

The chain employs TRBV7-9 and TRBJ1-2; 7 bases are shared with TRBD1. This CDR3 is 13 amino acids long. Trimming cost V 5 bases and J 4 bases; bases outside gene matches: 4. Germline loops: CDR1 SEHNR, CDR2 FQNEAQ (reference sequence). CDR3 DNA sequence: TGTGCCAGCAGCCCAGACAGGGCCTATGGCTACACCTTC. Its protein is CASSPDRAYGYTF.

With respect to this clone: Germline is not matched at one junction end, which may reflect a read error. J is TRBJ2-3 and V is TRBV7-9; TRBD2 might be the D (5 bases). This CDR3 region has 15 residues. Germline V gene sequence: CDR1 SEHNR, CDR2 FQNEAQ (reference sequence). The CDR3 bases are TGTGCCAGCAGCCTAGCCCTATCGCCGACAGATACGCAGTATTTT. Its protein is CASSLALSPTDTQYF. The full variable domain, its missing parts supplied by reference TRBV7-9 and TRBJ2-3, is DTGVSQNPRHKITKRGQNVTFRCDPISEHNRLYWYRQTLGQGPEFLTYFQNEAQLEKSRLLSDRFSAERPKGSFSTLEIQRTEQGDSAMYLCASSLALSPTDTQYFGPGTRLTVL.

This clone was detected a few times. The chain links TRBV15 to TRBJ2-7; 7 bases line up with TRBD1. CDR1 and CDR2 (germline): LNHNV, YYDKDF (reference sequence). The CDR3 consists of 15 residues. After removal of 2 bases from V and 4 bases from J, the junction contained 8 bases not matched to a gene. CDR3 residues: CATSRLPGTEYEQYF. The CDR3 nucleotides are TGTGCCACCAGCAGATTACCCGGGACAGAATACGAGCAGTACTTC.

This clone is a singleton in its sample. The same CDR3 can be traced to other DNA sequences in this sample. The chain is built from TRBV7-9 and TRBJ2-3; D might be TRBD1 (5 bases). The CDR3 is 13 amino acids. CDR1 and CDR2 from the germline V gene are SEHNR and FQNEAQ (reference sequence). V was trimmed by 0 bases and J by 4 bases, leaving 5 bases between them. This CDR3 is CASSLAGADTQYF. In nucleotides, the CDR3 is TGTGCCAGCAGCTTAGCAGGGGCAGATACGCAGTATTTT. Supplemented by reference TRBV7-9 and TRBJ2-3, the full variable domain reads DTGVSQNPRHKITKRGQNVTFRCDPISEHNRLYWYRQTLGQGPEFLTYFQNEAQLEKSRLLSDRFSAERPKGSFSTLEIQRTEQGDSAMYLCASSLAGADTQYFGPGTRLTVL.

V and J are TRBV4-3 and TRBJ2-4; TRBD1 matches at 9 bases. This CDR3 is built from 17 residues. The germline V gene encodes CDR1 LGHNA and CDR2 YSLEER. V dropped 3 bases and J dropped 3; count of bases not matched to a gene: 9. The CDR3 here is CASSQGTGSFGKNIQYF. The DNA for the CDR3 is TGCGCCAGCAGCCAGGGGACAGGGTCTTTTGGCAAAAACATTCAGTACTTC.

The rearrangement links TRBV7-2 to TRBJ2-7; 12 nucleotides match TRBD1. The V and J ends lost 5 bases and 6 bases, in that order; junction bases with no gene match: 11. CDR3 length: 16 amino acids. From germline, CDR1 is SGHTA and CDR2 FQGNSA. Here the CDR3 DNA reads TGTGCCAGCAGCCACGGGACAGGGGGCGCCTTTGGCGAGCAGTACTTC. Its translation is CASSHGTGGAFGEQYF.

Comments on this clone: The same CDR3 can be traced to other DNA sequences in this sample. This chain connects TRBV19 to TRBJ2-7; D may be TRBD1 (5 bases). Trimming shortened V by 3 bases and J by 3 bases, and 9 bases separated the two germline ends. CDR1 LNHDA and CDR2 SQIVND come from the germline V gene (reference sequence). The CDR3 length is 13 residues. The CDR3 loop is CASSIRQGYEQYF. The CDR3 DNA is TGTGCCAGTAGTATTCGGCAGGGCTACGAGCAGTACTTC.

V and J are TRBV4-3 and TRBJ2-5; 8 positions agree with TRBD1. CDR3 length equals 15 residues. With V trimmed by 1 base and J by 4 bases, 5 bases remained unmatched. Germline V gene sequence: CDR1 LGHNA, CDR2 YSLEER. CDR3 loop: CASSQGTGWTETQYF. Written as DNA, the CDR3 is TGCGCCAGCAGCCAAGGGACAGGGTGGACAGAGACCCAGTACTTC.

V usage is TRBV25-1 and J usage is TRBJ1-2; D remains unclear. CDR1 and CDR2 from the germline V gene are MGHDK and SYGVNS. Trimming took 2 bases from V and 7 from J, leaving 11 bases between them. The CDR3 is 13 residues long. CDR3 in DNA: TGTGCCAGCAGTGAACGGTGGTCACTTGGCTACACCTTC. Residues: CASSERWSLGYTF.

J is TRBJ2-1 and V is TRBV10-1, with TRBD2 matching over 8 bases. Unmatched junction bases numbered 6, after V lost 8 bases and J lost 6 bases. Germline V gene data show CDR1 as WNHNN and CDR2 as SYGVQD (reference sequence). This CDR3 region has 13 residues. Here the CDR3 DNA reads TGCGCCAGCGCTCCGGGGGGGGTCAATGAGCAGTTCTTC. Its protein is CASAPGGVNEQFF.

This clone was observed a single time. The J gene is TRBJ1-1, the V gene TRBV30, with D tentatively TRBD1 (5 bases). CDR3 size: 13 residues. V gave up 0 bases and J gave up 1 base, with 6 bases separating them. The germline CDR1 and CDR2 sequences are GTSNPN and SVGIG (reference sequence). The CDR3 sequence is CAWSVDRNTEAFF. The CDR3 coding sequence is TGTGCCTGGAGTGTCGACAGGAACACTGAAGCTTTCTTT.

This clone was detected only a few times. This chain uses TRBV19 with TRBJ1-5; unclear D gene. The CDR3 spans 15 residues. The germline V gene encodes CDR1 LNHDA and CDR2 SQIVND (reference sequence). V gave up 2 bases and J gave up 0 bases, with 8 bases separating them. The CDR3 here is CASSIPQDSNQPQHF. In nucleotides, the CDR3 is TGTGCCAGTAGTATACCCCAGGATAGCAATCAGCCCCAGCATTTT.

This clone has just a few counts. The chain combines TRBV15 with TRBJ2-7; 7 bases agree with TRBD1. The CDR3 is 16 amino acids. The V gene's germline CDR1 is LNHNV and CDR2 YYDKDF (reference sequence). The trim removed 1 base at V and 3 bases at J, leaving 9 bases unmatched. The CDR3 coding sequence is TGTGCCACCAGCAGAGGTGACTACAGGGGTCTCTACGAGCAGTACTTC. Translating gives CATSRGDYRGLYEQYF.

The chain recombines TRBV28 with TRBJ1-2; D is unresolved. This CDR3 contains 12 residues. In germline, CDR1 is MDHEN, CDR2 SYDVKM. With 7 bases removed from V and 6 bases from J, the gap between germline ends came to 12 bases. Written as DNA, the CDR3 is TGTGCCAGCACTCGGGGTCTGGATGGCTACACCTTC. It translates to CASTRGLDGYTF.

This clone occurred a few times. V gene TRBV19 combines with J gene TRBJ1-4, with TRBD1 as a possible D gene (6 bases). Per the germline V gene, CDR1 is LNHDA and CDR2 is SQIVND (reference sequence). V dropped 5 bases and J dropped 12 bases, with 13 bases sitting between them. There are 12 residues in the CDR3. The CDR3 nucleotides read TGTGCCAGTAGTCCGCGGACAGAGGAACTGTTTTTT. It specifies CASSPRTEELFF.

The chain links TRBV7-2 to TRBJ2-7, with 8 nucleotides matching TRBD1. Germline V gene lookup returns CDR1 SGHTA and CDR2 FQGNSA. V was pared by 4 bases and J by 2 bases, with 10 bases of the junction left unmatched. This CDR3 comprises 16 residues. The CDR3 sequence: CASSSARDRRPYEQYF. Written as DNA, the CDR3 is TGTGCCAGCAGCTCCGCCCGGGACAGGAGACCCTACGAGCAGTACTTC.

This clone occurred a few times. V gene TRBV5-1 combines with J gene TRBJ2-1; 8 nucleotides agree with TRBD2. Germline V gene data show CDR1 as SGHRS and CDR2 as YFSETQ. The CDR3 sequence is 16 residues long. The J segment lost 4 bases and the V segment lost 3 bases, leaving 9 bases of the junction unmatched. As DNA, the CDR3 is TGCGCCAGCAGCTGGGCATCGGGACTAGGATACAATGAGCAGTTCTTC. Translating it yields CASSWASGLGYNEQFF.